This T cell receptor (beta chain) was observed in a study of regulatory T cells in long-lasting Graves disease. This sample's time point: newly diagnosed GD, antithyroid drugs for less than 3 months. Extracted RNA from PBMCs served as the source of the TCR library. Library construction for TCR beta used iRepertoire HTBI primers and Arm-PCR of CDR3 regions. TCRdb itself ran the multiplex PCR reads through MiXCR, one entry per CDR3 protein. This sample yields about 220,000 distinct CDR3 sequences, of which roughly 19% are seen a single time; 10% to 15% belongs to the top ten. V was shortened by 6 bases and J by 2 bases, with 13 bases between the two germline ends. Germline V gene lookup returns CDR1 SNHLY and CDR2 FYNNEI. This CDR3 has 14 amino acids. This clonotype was seen ten or more times. The sample was also linked to a second study, of T cells in Graves' hyperthyroidism and ophthalmopathy.

The genes are TRBV2 and TRBJ2-5; D might be TRBD2 (6 bases). This TCR was sampled from a woman aged 25 to 45 with Graves disease. The sequenced sample was peripheral blood mononuclear cells (PBMCs), obtained at new diagnosis, from a patient treated with antithyroid drugs. The CDR3 bases are TGTGCCAGCAGCCCCCGGGACTTTCAAGAGACCCAGTACTTC. This codes for CASSPRDFQETQYF.